This T cell receptor (beta chain) was sequenced during a study of blood T cell repertoires in COVID-19. Across the whole study: Samples representing acute and convalescent COVID-19 were sourced from the United States, Italy and Spain. PBMCs, B-cell-depleted T cells, or T cells provided the cDNA or gDNA that made up the material.

In the study's own analysis: Amplifying reference gene primers gave estimates of nucleated cell counts. The assay was immunoSEQ multiplex PCR, and TCRdb's table has in-frame clones only and misses some. The D gene and trimming were derived from the DNA, and the V and J assignments and clone size from that table. The table includes hundreds of thousands of clones, less than 85% detected once. Germline V lookup: CDR1 SGHRS, CDR2 YFSETQ. The CDR3 covers 13 residues. Trimming took 5 bases from V and 3 from J; bases not matched to a gene: 4. The chain couples TRBV5-1 to TRBJ2-5; 7 nucleotides agree with TRBD2. The source is a woman in her late teens or twenties with acute or convalescent COVID-19. Sequences were obtained from peripheral blood. The CDR3 coding sequence is TGCGCCAGCAGGTGGAGCGGGGAAGAGACCCAGTACTTC. Its translation is CASRWSGEETQYF.